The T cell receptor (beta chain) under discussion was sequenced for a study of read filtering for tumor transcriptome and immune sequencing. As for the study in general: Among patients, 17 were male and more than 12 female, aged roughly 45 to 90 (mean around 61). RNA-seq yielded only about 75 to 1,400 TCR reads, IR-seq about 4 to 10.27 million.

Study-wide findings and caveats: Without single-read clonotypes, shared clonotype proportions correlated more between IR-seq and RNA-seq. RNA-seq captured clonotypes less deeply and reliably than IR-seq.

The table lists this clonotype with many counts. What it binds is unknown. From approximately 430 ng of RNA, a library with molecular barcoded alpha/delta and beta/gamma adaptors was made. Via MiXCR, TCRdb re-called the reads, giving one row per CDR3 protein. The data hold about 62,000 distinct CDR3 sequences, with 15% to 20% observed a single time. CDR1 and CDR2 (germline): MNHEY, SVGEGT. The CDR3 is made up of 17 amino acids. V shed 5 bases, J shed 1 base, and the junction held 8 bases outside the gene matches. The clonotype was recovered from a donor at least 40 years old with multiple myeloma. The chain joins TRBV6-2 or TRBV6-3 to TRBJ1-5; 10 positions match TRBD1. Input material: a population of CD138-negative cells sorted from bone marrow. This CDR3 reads CASSRDRGHGSNQPQHF. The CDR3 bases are TGTGCCAGCAGTCGGGACAGGGGCCATGGGAGCAATCAGCCCCAGCATTTT.